These 26 T cell receptor beta chains were all obtained from the same sample, sequenced in a study of blood T cell repertoires in COVID-19. Measured with immunoSEQ multiplex PCR; TCRdb has only the in-frame clones, and not every one. Counted here are approximately 220,000 clones, about 80% occurring once; the ten biggest clones make up around 2.7%. The sample consisted of peripheral blood. The receptors derive from a woman between 25 and 40 years old who had recovered from COVID-19.

The rearrangement links TRBV19 to TRBJ2-5, with 10 positions matching TRBD2. V lost 3 bases and J lost 4; bases outside the gene matches: 5. Germline V gene data show CDR1 as LNHDA and CDR2 as SQIVND (reference sequence). The CDR3 contains 15 residues. CDR3 sequence (DNA): TGTGCCAGTAGTATGAGCCCTAGCGGGAGAGAGACCCAGTACTTC. This sequence encodes CASSMSPSGRETQYF.

The chain uses TRBV28 and TRBJ2-1; perhaps TRBD1 as D (6 bases). V was pared by 4 bases and J by 10 bases, with 11 bases between. CDR3 size: 12 residues. From germline, CDR1 is MDHEN and CDR2 SYDVKM. For the CDR3, the DNA is TGTGCCAGCAGTTACAGGGTCGGAGAGCAGTTCTTC. Translating gives CASSYRVGEQFF.

This rearrangement joins TRBV5-6 to TRBJ1-6; 7 bases are shared with TRBD1. CDR3 length: 17 amino acids. Germline V gene data show CDR1 as SGHDT and CDR2 as YYEEEE. J gave up 4 bases and V 2 bases, and 9 bases lay outside the gene matches. CDR3 in DNA: TGTGCCAGCAGCTTTCCGGAGGGGGCGCCTTATAATTCACCCCTCCACTTT. Translation: CASSFPEGAPYNSPLHF.

The chain carries TRBV19 and TRBJ2-7, with TRBD2 matching over 12 bases. V lost 4 bases to trimming and J lost 3 bases; unmatched junction nucleotides: 7. The CDR3 is 16 amino acids. Germline loops: CDR1 LNHDA, CDR2 SQIVND (reference sequence). CDR3 DNA: TGTGCCAGTAGTAACGAACTAGCGGGAGGCAGCTACGAGCAGTACTTC. This codes for CASSNELAGGSYEQYF.

This clone was found a few times. This chain uses TRBV7-2 with TRBJ2-1, with 8 bases lining up with TRBD2. The CDR3 is 14 amino acids. Germline-derived CDR1 and CDR2 are SGHTA and FQGNSA. Unmatched junction bases numbered 6, after V lost 6 bases and J lost 5 bases. CDR3 DNA: TGTGCCAGCAGGGGACTAGACGCCCACAATGAGCAGTTCTTC. This sequence encodes CASRGLDAHNEQFF.

The V and J genes are TRBV9 and TRBJ1-1, with a possible D match to TRBD1 (5 bases). Germline assignment: CDR1 SGDLS and CDR2 YYNGEE. Trimming pared 3 bases from V and 1 base from J, leaving 13 bases between. The CDR3 has 15 amino acids. Written as DNA, the CDR3 is TGTGCCAGCAGCGGGGGGGACTCGAGGAACACTGAAGCTTTCTTT. Amino acids: CASSGGDSRNTEAFF.

CDR3 DNA: TGTGCCAGCAGTAGACGAGGCGGGAGCACAGATACGCAGTATTTT. This sequence encodes CASSRRGGSTDTQYF. V gene TRBV27 combines with J gene TRBJ2-3, with a weak D call TRBD2 (5 bases). Trimming removed 5 bases from V and 0 bases from J, with 12 bases in between. The CDR3 consists of 15 residues. Germline V gene data show CDR1 as MNHEY and CDR2 as SMNVEV (reference sequence).

The chain has TRBV28 and TRBJ2-5; 10 nucleotides match TRBD1. The CDR3 is 15 residues long. Germline V CDR1 and CDR2: MDHEN, SYDVKM. V shed 5 bases and J 5 bases; nucleotides not matched to a gene: 8. CDR3 residues: CASSDRDRGRETQYF. DNA of the CDR3: TGTGCCAGCAGTGACCGGGACAGGGGACGGGAGACCCAGTACTTC.

This clone is a singleton in its sample. J is TRBJ2-7 and V is TRBV6-5; 7 positions agree with TRBD1. Germline values: CDR1 MNHEY, CDR2 SVGAGI. The CDR3 runs to 13 residues. J gave up 2 bases and V 10 bases, and 8 bases lay outside the gene matches. The CDR3 loop is CATESQGTYEQYF. CDR3 sequence (DNA): TGTGCCACCGAGTCACAGGGGACCTACGAGCAGTACTTC.

On this clone: Different DNA sequences within this sample yield the same CDR3. DNA of the CDR3: TGTGCCAGCAGCGTAAGCGGCACAGATACGCAGTATTTT. Amino acids: CASSVSGTDTQYF. The chain couples TRBV9 to TRBJ2-3; D gene ambiguous. V was clipped by 1 base and J by 1 base, with 4 bases between them. Germline assignment: CDR1 SGDLS and CDR2 YYNGEE. The CDR3 has 13 amino acids.

This clone appeared a single time. For the CDR3, the DNA is TGTGCCAGCAGCGGTGGGACAGGGGAGGCGGGAAACACCATATATTTT. Its translation is CASSGGTGEAGNTIYF. The chain uses TRBV9 and TRBJ1-3; 10 nucleotides match TRBD1. V lost 3 bases, J lost 4 bases, and 7 bases stayed unmatched. CDR1 and CDR2 from the germline V gene are SGDLS and YYNGEE. The CDR3 extends over 16 amino acids.

This rearrangement joins TRBV24-1 to TRBJ2-7; 11 bases line up with TRBD2. J gave up 2 bases and V 9 bases, and 5 bases lay outside the gene matches. This CDR3 is 14 amino acids long. Germline V gene data show CDR1 as KGHDR and CDR2 as SFDVKD. This chain's CDR3 is CATSGTSGTYEQYF. The DNA of the CDR3 is TGTGCCACCTCCGGGACTAGCGGCACCTACGAGCAGTACTTC.

This rearrangement joins TRBV6-5 to TRBJ2-1, with 7 bases that match TRBD1. J was trimmed by 6 bases and V by 8 bases; bases with no gene match: 13. Germline V gene lookup returns CDR1 MNHEY and CDR2 SVGAGI. The CDR3 runs 15 residues. Here the CDR3 reads CASGSGQFSANEQFF. CDR3 coding DNA: TGTGCCAGCGGATCGGGACAGTTCAGCGCCAATGAGCAGTTCTTC.

V is TRBV4-1 and J is TRBJ1-2, with no clear D. The CDR3 runs 16 residues. V lost 1 base to trimming and J lost 2 bases, with 14 bases between them. Germline V gene data show CDR1 as MGHRA and CDR2 as YSYEKL. The CDR3 DNA is TGCGCCAGCAGCCAAGGAGGCCGCGGCAGAAACTATGGCTACACCTTC. Protein sequence: CASSQGGRGRNYGYTF.

The chain recombines TRBV19 with TRBJ1-4, with D possibly matching TRBD1 (6 bases). This CDR3 comprises 16 residues. In germline, CDR1 is LNHDA, CDR2 SQIVND (reference sequence). With 4 bases removed from V and 4 bases from J, the gap between germline ends came to 16 bases. The CDR3 coding sequence is TGTGCCAGTAGTAACCCTGCAAGGGGGGGTAATGAAAAACTGTTTTTT. Its protein is CASSNPARGGNEKLFF.

The rearrangement joins TRBV10-2 to TRBJ2-1; 10 bases line up with TRBD2. This CDR3 has 14 amino acids. The V gene end was trimmed by 4 bases and the J gene end by 9 bases; junction bases not matched to a gene: 6. Per germline, CDR1 WSHSY and CDR2 SAAADI. CDR3 in DNA: TGCGCCAGCAGTGCGAGCGGGAGGGCCGGTGAGCAGTTCTTC. It is translated as CASSASGRAGEQFF.

The chain links TRBV5-5 to TRBJ2-1, with 10 bases identical to TRBD2. Losses at the gene ends were 4 bases for V and 5 bases for J; bases not matched to a gene: 6. In germline, CDR1 is SGHKS, CDR2 YYEKEE (reference sequence). This CDR3 is built from 15 residues. CDR3 sequence: CASSRGLATHNEQFF. CDR3 bases: TGTGCCAGCAGCCGGGGACTAGCGACCCACAATGAGCAGTTCTTC.

The rearrangement uses TRBV7-9 and TRBJ1-1; D not resolved. The CDR3 covers 13 residues. Trimming pared 2 bases from V and 2 bases from J, leaving 6 bases between. CDR1 is SEHNR and CDR2 is FQNEAQ in the germline V gene (reference sequence). CDR3: CASSLSGNTEAFF. CDR3 nucleotides: TGTGCCAGCAGCTTATCAGGCAACACTGAAGCTTTCTTT.

The chain recombines TRBV28 with TRBJ1-1; D gene unclear. The CDR3 loop spans 14 amino acids. In germline, CDR1 is MDHEN, CDR2 SYDVKM. With 5 bases removed from V and 10 bases from J, the gap between germline ends came to 20 bases. The CDR3 here is CASSVAGAAGTAFF. The CDR3 bases are TGTGCCAGCAGTGTAGCTGGAGCAGCCGGAACAGCTTTCTTT.

The chain uses TRBV27 and TRBJ2-5; TRBD1 aligns across 12 bases. Trimming removed 4 bases from V and 9 bases from J; junction bases left unmatched: 3. This CDR3 is built from 13 residues. CDR1 and CDR2 (germline): MNHEY, SMNVEV (reference sequence). This chain's CDR3 is CASSSGTGGPQYF. DNA for the CDR3: TGTGCCAGCAGTTCCGGGACAGGGGGCCCCCAGTACTTC.

The chain uses TRBV6-2 or TRBV6-3 and TRBJ2-7; D is undetermined. Trimming left V 3 bases short and J 5 bases short, with 11 bases between. Per the germline V gene, CDR1 is MNHEY and CDR2 is SVGEGT. The CDR3 is 13 residues long. CDR3 in amino acids: CASSYIFRDEQYF. CDR3 bases: TGTGCCAGCAGTTATATTTTTCGGGACGAGCAGTACTTC.

V is TRBV3-1 (or the pseudogene TRBV3-2) and J is TRBJ2-1, with 14 positions matching TRBD2. After removal of 1 base from V and 2 bases from J, the junction contained 1 base not matched to a gene. CDR1 is LGHDT and CDR2 is YNNKEL in the germline V gene (reference sequence). CDR3 length equals 17 residues. The CDR3: CASSQVGLAGAYNEQFF. The CDR3 DNA reads TGTGCCAGCAGCCAAGTGGGACTAGCGGGAGCCTACAATGAGCAGTTCTTC.

V gene TRBV10-3 combines with J gene TRBJ1-6, with 10 bases lining up with TRBD1. The J segment lost 10 bases and the V segment lost 2 bases, leaving 5 bases of the junction unmatched. This CDR3 region has 15 residues. Looked up from germline, CDR1 is ENHRY and CDR2 is SYGVKD. The chain's CDR3 is CAISEPGQGSSPLHF. As DNA, the CDR3 is TGTGCCATCAGTGAGCCGGGACAGGGGAGCTCACCCCTCCACTTT.

The V gene is TRBV11-3, the J gene TRBJ2-7; 7 bases are a match to TRBD2. This CDR3 comprises 16 residues. The trim removed 3 bases at V and 5 bases at J, leaving 13 bases unmatched. Germline lookup yields CDR1 SGHNT and CDR2 YENEEA. The CDR3 loop is CASSFGASGLPHEQYF. In DNA form, the CDR3 reads TGTGCCAGCAGCTTCGGGGCTAGCGGTCTTCCCCACGAGCAGTACTTC.

This clone was counted only a few times. This chain connects TRBV3-1 (or the pseudogene TRBV3-2) to TRBJ1-4, with D tentatively TRBD1 (5 bases). V shed 0 bases and J shed 3 bases, with 11 bases lying between them. Germline loops: CDR1 LGHDT, CDR2 YNNKEL (reference sequence). The CDR3 spans 16 residues. The CDR3 here is CASSQEHRFSNEKLFF. The CDR3, as DNA: TGTGCCAGCAGCCAAGAACACAGGTTCTCTAATGAAAAACTGTTTTTT.

The chain employs TRBV4-2 and TRBJ1-5; D is unclear. V was clipped by 0 bases and J by 0 bases, with 9 bases between them. The CDR3 extends over 16 amino acids. Germline CDR1 is LGHNA and CDR2 is YNFKEQ. The CDR3, as DNA: TGTGCCAGCAGCCAAGATTTGGGCAATAGCAATCAGCCCCAGCATTTT. It translates to CASSQDLGNSNQPQHF.